This T cell receptor (beta chain) was captured by sequencing in a study of shared clonotypes between healthy human individuals. Assay used: immunoSEQ multiplex PCR; TCRdb lists only in-frame clones, some missing. The sample lists about 1 million clones; roughly 80% were seen once. The sample comprised memory CD4+ T cells sorted from blood. Subset of the sample: CD45RA-negative fraction. This clonotype was sampled from a man in his late teens or twenties in good health.

Here the CDR3 DNA reads TGCGCCAGCAGCTTCGATGGGGGGGAGACCACTGAAGCTTTCTTT. It specifies CASSFDGGETTEAFF. The gene calls are TRBV5-1 and TRBJ1-1; tentatively, D is TRBD1 (5 bases). Deletions cut 2 bases from V and 4 bases from J, with 15 bases between. The CDR3 is 15 amino acids. Germline V gene data show CDR1 as SGHRS and CDR2 as YFSETQ.